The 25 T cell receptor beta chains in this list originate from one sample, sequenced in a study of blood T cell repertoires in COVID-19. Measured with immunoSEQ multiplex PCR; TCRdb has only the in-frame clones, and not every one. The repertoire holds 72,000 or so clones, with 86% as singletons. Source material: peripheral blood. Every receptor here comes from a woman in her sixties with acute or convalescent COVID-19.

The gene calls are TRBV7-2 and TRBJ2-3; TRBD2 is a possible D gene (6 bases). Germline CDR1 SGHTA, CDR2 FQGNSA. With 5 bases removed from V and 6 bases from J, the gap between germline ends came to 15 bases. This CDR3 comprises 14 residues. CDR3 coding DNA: TGTGCCAGCAGCCCGGACTACTCCGGGGATACGCAGTATTTT. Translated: CASSPDYSGDTQYF. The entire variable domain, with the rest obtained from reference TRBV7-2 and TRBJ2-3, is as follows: GAGVSQSPSNKVTEKGKDVELRCDPISGHTALYWYRQSLGQGLEFLIYFQGNSAPDKSGLPSDRFSAERTGGSVSTLTIQRTQQEDSAVYLCASSPDYSGDTQYFGPGTRLTVL.

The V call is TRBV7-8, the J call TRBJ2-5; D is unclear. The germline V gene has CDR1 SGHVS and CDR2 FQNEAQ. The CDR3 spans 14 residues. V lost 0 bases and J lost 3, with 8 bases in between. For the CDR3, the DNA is TGTGCCAGCAGCTTAGCGGTGGAGAAAGAGACCCAGTACTTC. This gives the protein CASSLAVEKETQYF.

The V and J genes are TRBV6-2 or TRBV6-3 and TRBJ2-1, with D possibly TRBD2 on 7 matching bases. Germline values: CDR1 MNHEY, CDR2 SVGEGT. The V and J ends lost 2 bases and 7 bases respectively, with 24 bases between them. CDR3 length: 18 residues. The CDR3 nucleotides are TGTGCCAGCAGTTACGAGAGGGGGGGAGGCAGGATAGCGAATGAGCAGTTCTTC. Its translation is CASSYERGGGRIANEQFF.

The CDR3 is CASNQIKTGNTIYF. The CDR3 DNA reads TGTGCCAGCAACCAAATTAAGACAGGGAACACCATATATTTT. The chain uses TRBV2 and TRBJ1-3; TRBD1 agrees at 7 bases. The CDR3 is 14 amino acids. J was trimmed by 7 bases and V by 7 bases; bases with no gene match: 10. In germline, CDR1 is SNHLY, CDR2 FYNNEI.

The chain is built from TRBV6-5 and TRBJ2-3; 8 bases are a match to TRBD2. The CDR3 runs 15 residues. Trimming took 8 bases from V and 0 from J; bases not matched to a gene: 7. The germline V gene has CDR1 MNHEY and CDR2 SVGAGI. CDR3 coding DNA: TGTGCCAGCGTAGGGACTAGTTGGAGCACAGATACGCAGTATTTT. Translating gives CASVGTSWSTDTQYF.

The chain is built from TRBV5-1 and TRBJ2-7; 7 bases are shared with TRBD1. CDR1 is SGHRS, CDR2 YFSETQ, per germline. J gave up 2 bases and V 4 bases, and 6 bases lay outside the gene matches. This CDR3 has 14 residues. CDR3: CASSPTGYAYEQYF. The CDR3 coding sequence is TGCGCCAGCAGCCCGACAGGGTACGCCTACGAGCAGTACTTC.

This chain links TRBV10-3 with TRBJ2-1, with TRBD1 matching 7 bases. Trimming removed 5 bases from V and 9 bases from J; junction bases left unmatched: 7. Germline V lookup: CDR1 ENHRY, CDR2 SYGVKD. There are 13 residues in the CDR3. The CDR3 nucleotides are TGTGCCATCAGTACAGGGGTTTTGGGTGAGCAGTTCTTC. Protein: CAISTGVLGEQFF.

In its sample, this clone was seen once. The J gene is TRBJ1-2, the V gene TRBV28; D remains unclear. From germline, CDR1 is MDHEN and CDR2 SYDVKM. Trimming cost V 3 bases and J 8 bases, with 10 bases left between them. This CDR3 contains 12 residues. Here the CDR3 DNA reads TGTGCCAGCAGTTTGCTGGGGAGAGGCTACACCTTC. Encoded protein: CASSLLGRGYTF.

CDR3 coding DNA: TGTGCCAGCAGTAAACGGACAGGCGGGCATGACACCATATATTTT. Encoded protein: CASSKRTGGHDTIYF. The chain combines TRBV6-2 or TRBV6-3 with TRBJ1-3; the match to TRBD1 covers 7 bases. The CDR3 extends over 15 amino acids. Germline V gene lookup returns CDR1 MNHEY and CDR2 SVGEGT. Trimming took 5 bases from V and 8 from J; bases not matched to a gene: 12.

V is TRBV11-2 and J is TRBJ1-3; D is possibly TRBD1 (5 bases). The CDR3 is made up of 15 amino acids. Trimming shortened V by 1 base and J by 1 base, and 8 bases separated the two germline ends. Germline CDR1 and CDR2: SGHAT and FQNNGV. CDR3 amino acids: CASSLGGLSGNTIYF. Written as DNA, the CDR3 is TGTGCCAGCAGCTTAGGGGGCCTTTCTGGAAACACCATATATTTT.

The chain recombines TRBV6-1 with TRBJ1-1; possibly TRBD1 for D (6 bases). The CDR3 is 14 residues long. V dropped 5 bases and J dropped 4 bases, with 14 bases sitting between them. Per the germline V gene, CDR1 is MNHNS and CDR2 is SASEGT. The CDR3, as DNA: TGTGCCAGCAGTCGGGTTGGGGGCACCACTGAAGCTTTCTTT. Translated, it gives CASSRVGGTTEAFF.

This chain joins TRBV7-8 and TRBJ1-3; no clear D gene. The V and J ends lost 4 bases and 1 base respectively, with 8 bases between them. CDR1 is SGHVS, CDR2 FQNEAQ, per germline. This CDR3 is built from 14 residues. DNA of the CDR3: TGTGCCAGCAGCTACCGGGGATCTGGAAACACCATATATTTT. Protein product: CASSYRGSGNTIYF.

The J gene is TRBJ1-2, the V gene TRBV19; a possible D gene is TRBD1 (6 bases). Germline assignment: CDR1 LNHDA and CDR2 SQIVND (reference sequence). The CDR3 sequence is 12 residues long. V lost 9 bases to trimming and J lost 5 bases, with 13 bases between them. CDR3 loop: CASGRGGYGYTF. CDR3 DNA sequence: TGTGCCAGCGGTAGGGGGGGTTATGGCTACACCTTC.

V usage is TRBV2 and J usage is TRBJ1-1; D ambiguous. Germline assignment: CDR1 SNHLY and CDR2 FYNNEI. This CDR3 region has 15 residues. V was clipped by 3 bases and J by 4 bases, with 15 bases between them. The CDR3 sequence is CASSEGRGILTEAFF. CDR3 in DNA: TGTGCCAGCAGTGAGGGTAGAGGTATCCTCACTGAAGCTTTCTTT.

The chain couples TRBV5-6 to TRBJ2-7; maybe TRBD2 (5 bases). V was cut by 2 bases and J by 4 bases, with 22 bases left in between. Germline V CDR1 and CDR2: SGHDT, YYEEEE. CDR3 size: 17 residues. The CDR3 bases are TGTGCCAGCAGCTTCTTAGGGTGGGAAGAGGGAATATACGAGCAGTACTTC. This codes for CASSFLGWEEGIYEQYF.

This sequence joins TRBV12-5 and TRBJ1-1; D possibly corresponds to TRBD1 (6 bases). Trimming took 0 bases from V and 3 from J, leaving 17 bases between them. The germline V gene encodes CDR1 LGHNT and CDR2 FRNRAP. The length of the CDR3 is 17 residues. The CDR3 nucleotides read TGTGCTAGTGGTTTGGTCGTAACCGGGACACCTCACACTGAAGCTTTCTTT. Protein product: CASGLVVTGTPHTEAFF.

CDR3 loop: CASSNWRGTEAFF. The CDR3 DNA sequence: TGTGCCAGCAGCAACTGGAGAGGAACTGAAGCTTTCTTT. The chain recombines TRBV3-1 (or the pseudogene TRBV3-2) with TRBJ1-1; D ambiguous. The CDR3 contains 13 residues. V was clipped by 5 bases and J by 5 bases, with 12 bases between them. The germline V gene encodes CDR1 LGHDT and CDR2 YNNKEL (reference sequence).

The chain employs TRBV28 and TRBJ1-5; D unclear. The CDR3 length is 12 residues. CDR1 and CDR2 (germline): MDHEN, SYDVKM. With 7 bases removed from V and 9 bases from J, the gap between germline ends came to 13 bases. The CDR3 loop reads CASTVPPGPQHF. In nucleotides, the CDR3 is TGTGCCAGCACCGTTCCCCCGGGGCCCCAGCATTTT.

The CDR3 bases are TGTGCCAGCAGGTGGGACAGGGACCACGAGCAGTACTTC. Translation gives CASRWDRDHEQYF. This rearrangement joins TRBV5-4 to TRBJ2-7; 9 bases align to TRBD1. This CDR3 has 13 residues. With V trimmed by 5 bases and J by 5 bases, 5 bases remained unmatched. CDR1 SGHNT and CDR2 YYREEE come from the germline V gene (reference sequence). The whole variable domain, remainder taken from reference TRBV5-4 and TRBJ2-7, is ETGVTQSPTHLIKTRGQQVTLRCSSQSGHNTVSWYQQALGQGPQFIFQYYREEENGRGNFPPRFSGLQFPNYSSELNVNALELDDSALYLCASRWDRDHEQYFGPGTRLTVT.

The CDR3 here is CSAIYTDTQYF. CDR3 DNA sequence: TGCAGTGCTATCTACACAGATACGCAGTATTTT. The chain carries TRBV20-1 and TRBJ2-3; no firm D call. The CDR3 has 11 amino acids. The V gene's germline CDR1 is DFQATT and CDR2 SNEGSKA (reference sequence). V lost 4 bases to trimming and J lost 2 bases, with 4 bases between them.

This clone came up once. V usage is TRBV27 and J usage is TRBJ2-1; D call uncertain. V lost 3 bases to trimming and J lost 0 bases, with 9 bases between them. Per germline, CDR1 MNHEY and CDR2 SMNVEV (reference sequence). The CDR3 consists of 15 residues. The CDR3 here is CASSLELSSYNEQFF. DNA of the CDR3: TGTGCCAGCAGTTTGGAGCTAAGCTCCTACAATGAGCAGTTCTTC.

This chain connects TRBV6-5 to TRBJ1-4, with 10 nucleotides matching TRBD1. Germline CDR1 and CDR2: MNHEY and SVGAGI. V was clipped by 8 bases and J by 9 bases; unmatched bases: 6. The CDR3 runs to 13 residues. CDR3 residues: CASRDRGLQKLFF. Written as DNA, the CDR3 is TGTGCCAGCCGAGACAGGGGGCTACAAAAACTGTTTTTT.

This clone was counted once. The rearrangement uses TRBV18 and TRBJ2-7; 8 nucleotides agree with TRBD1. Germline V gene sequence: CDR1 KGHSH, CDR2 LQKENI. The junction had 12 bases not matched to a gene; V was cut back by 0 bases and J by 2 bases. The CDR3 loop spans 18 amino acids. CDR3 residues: CASSPPRDRKGGTYEQYF. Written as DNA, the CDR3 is TGTGCCAGCTCACCACCCAGGGACAGGAAGGGGGGTACCTACGAGCAGTACTTC.

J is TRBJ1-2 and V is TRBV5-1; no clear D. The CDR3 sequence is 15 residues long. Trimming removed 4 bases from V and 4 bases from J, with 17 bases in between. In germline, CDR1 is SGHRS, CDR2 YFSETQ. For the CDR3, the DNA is TGCGCCAGCAGCGCCCGGGCCCTCGGAGGCTATGGCTACACCTTC. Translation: CASSARALGGYGYTF.

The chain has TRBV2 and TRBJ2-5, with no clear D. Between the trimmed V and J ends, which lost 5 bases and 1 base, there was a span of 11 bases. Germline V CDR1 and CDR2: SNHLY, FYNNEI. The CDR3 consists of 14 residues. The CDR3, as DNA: TGTGCCAGCAGTTGGTCCAGCGTCCAAGAGACCCAGTACTTC. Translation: CASSWSSVQETQYF.